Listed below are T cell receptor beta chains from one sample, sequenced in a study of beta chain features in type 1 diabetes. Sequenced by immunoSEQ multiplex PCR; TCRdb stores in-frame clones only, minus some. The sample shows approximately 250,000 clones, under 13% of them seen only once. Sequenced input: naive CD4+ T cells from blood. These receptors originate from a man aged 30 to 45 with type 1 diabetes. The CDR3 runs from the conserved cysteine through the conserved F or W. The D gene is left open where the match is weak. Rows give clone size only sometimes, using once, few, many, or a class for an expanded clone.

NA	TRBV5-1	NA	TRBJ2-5	CASSLVRTANDGETQYF	TGCGCCAGCAGCTTGGTAAGGACAGCTAACGACGGGGAGACCCAGTACTTC
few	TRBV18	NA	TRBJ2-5	CASSSTGQETQYF	TGTGCCAGCTCTTCCACAGGGCAAGAGACCCAGTACTTC
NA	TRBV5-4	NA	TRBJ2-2	CASSLARNTGELFF	TGTGCCAGCAGCTTGGCGCGTAACACCGGGGAGCTGTTTTTT
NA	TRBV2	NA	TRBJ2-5	CASSQGPGAQYF	TGTGCCAGCAGTCAGGGTCCGGGGGCCCAGTACTTC
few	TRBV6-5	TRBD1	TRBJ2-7	CASSKPGQGKDEQYF	TGTGCCAGCAGTAAACCGGGACAGGGTAAGGACGAGCAGTACTTC
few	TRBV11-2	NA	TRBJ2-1	CASSLATYNEQFF	TGTGCCAGCAGCTTGGCCACCTACAATGAGCAGTTCTTC
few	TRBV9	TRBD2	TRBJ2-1	CASSVVSGGAEEQFF	TGTGCCAGCAGCGTAGTTAGCGGGGGGGCGGAGGAGCAGTTCTTC
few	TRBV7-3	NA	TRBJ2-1	CASSQGREYNEQFF	TGTGCCAGCAGCCAGGGCAGGGAATACAATGAGCAGTTCTTC
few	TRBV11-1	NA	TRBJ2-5	CASSPLRGRQETQYF	TGTGCCAGCAGCCCCCTGCGGGGACGCCAAGAGACCCAGTACTTC
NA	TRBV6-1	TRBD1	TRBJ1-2	CASSEAQAGQGFGYTF	TGTGCCAGCAGTGAAGCTCAGGCGGGACAGGGCTTTGGCTACACCTTC
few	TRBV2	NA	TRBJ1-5	CASSDSNQPQHF	TGTGCCAGCAGTGACAGTAATCAGCCCCAGCATTTT
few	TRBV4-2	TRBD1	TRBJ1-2	CASSATGTGKDGYTF	TGTGCCAGCAGCGCTACCGGGACAGGGAAGGACGGCTACACCTTC
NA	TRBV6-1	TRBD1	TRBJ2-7	CASSLGTGDEQYF	TGTGCCAGCAGCCTCGGGACAGGGGACGAGCAGTACTTC
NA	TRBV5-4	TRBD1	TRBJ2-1	CASRPLGQASNEQFF	TGTGCCAGCAGACCTCTGGGACAGGCATCCAATGAGCAGTTCTTC
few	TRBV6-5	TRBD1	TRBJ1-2	CASSRGGESYGYTF	TGTGCCAGCAGTCGAGGGGGCGAGTCCTATGGCTACACCTTC
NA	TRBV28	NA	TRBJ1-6	CASSRGQTSYNSPLHF	TGTGCCAGCAGCCGCGGACAGACCTCCTATAATTCACCCCTCCACTTT
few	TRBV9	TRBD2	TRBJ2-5	CASSRRTSVQETQYF	TGTGCCAGCAGCCGACGGACTAGCGTCCAAGAGACCCAGTACTTC
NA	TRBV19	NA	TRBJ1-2	CASSIAGLYGYTF	TGTGCCAGTAGTATTGCTGGGCTGTATGGCTACACCTTC
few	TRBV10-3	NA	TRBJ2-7	CAISPLDGGEQYF	TGTGCCATCAGCCCCCTGGACGGAGGCGAGCAGTACTTC
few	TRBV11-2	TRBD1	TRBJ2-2	CASSTGTGGVTGELFF	TGTGCCAGCAGCACCGGGACAGGGGGGGTCACCGGGGAGCTGTTTTTT
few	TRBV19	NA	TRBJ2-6	CASSAQDSSFSGANVLTF	TGTGCCAGTAGTGCCCAGGACAGTTCCTTCTCTGGGGCCAACGTCCTGACTTTC
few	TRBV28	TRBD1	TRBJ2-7	CASSPGDRGYEQYF	TGTGCCAGCAGTCCGGGGGACAGGGGGTACGAGCAGTACTTC
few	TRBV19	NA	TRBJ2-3	CASSIDEVGSTDTQYF	TGTGCCAGTAGTATAGATGAGGTCGGATCCACAGATACGCAGTATTTT